One sample yielded the 8 T cell receptor beta chains listed below, sequenced in a study of beta chain features in type 1 diabetes. The study reverse transcribed the entire isolated RNA, so it sequenced expressed TCRB transcripts. Assay: immunoSEQ multiplex PCR; the TCRdb copy retains only in-frame clones and omits some. The sample carries under 450,000 clones, approximately 16% recorded once. Material for sequencing was naive CD4+ T cells from blood. The receptors were sampled from a woman between 18 and 29 years old in good health.

V usage is TRBV28 and J usage is TRBJ1-5; 9 nucleotides line up with TRBD1. Germline V gives CDR1 MDHEN, CDR2 SYDVKM. The CDR3 length is 16 residues. Trimming cost V 4 bases and J 0 bases; bases outside gene matches: 4. DNA of the CDR3: TGTGCCAGCAGTTCCACAGGGGGCAATAGCAATCAGCCCCAGCATTTT. It codes for CASSSTGGNSNQPQHF.

In this sample, this clone turned up a few times. This chain joins TRBV18 and TRBJ2-7, with D perhaps TRBD2 (6 bases). V lost 3 bases and J 4 bases, leaving 10 bases between the germline ends. The V gene's germline CDR1 is KGHSH and CDR2 LQKENI. The CDR3 extends over 13 amino acids. Here the CDR3 DNA reads TGTGCCAGCTCACCGGGGGGAGTATACGAGCAGTACTTC. This gives the protein CASSPGGVYEQYF.

This clone came up a few times. The chain has TRBV1 and TRBJ2-1; TRBD2 is the table's D call, not checked against the DNA. TRBV1 is deemed a pseudogene. This CDR3 is 15 amino acids long. CDR3 residues: CTSSHGSLAGDEQFF. The CDR3 bases are TGCACCAGCAGCCACGGGAGTCTAGCGGGAGATGAGCAGTTCTTC.

DNA for the CDR3: TGTGCCAGCAGTTTCTGGTACCAGGGGCGCAGGGGGGCCAACGTCCTGACTTTC. This gives the protein CASSFWYQGRRGANVLTF. V is TRBV28 and J is TRBJ2-6, with a possible D match to TRBD1 (6 bases). Trimming pared 3 bases from V and 4 bases from J, leaving 19 bases between. CDR3 length: 18 residues. Per the germline V gene, CDR1 is MDHEN and CDR2 is SYDVKM.

Concerning this clone: Other DNA sequences in this specimen translate into the identical CDR3. The chain employs TRBV30 and TRBJ1-5, with D possibly being TRBD1 (5 bases). The CDR3 has 13 residues. V was shortened by 2 bases and J by 5 bases, with 10 bases between the two germline ends. Per germline, CDR1 GTSNPN and CDR2 SVGIG (reference sequence). DNA of the CDR3: TGTGCCTGGAGTCCCCGGGGGGATCAGCCCCAGCATTTT. It codes for CAWSPRGDQPQHF.

CDR3 loop: CASSPRTGISKAGELFF. The CDR3 coding sequence is TGTGCCAGCAGTCCTCGGACAGGGATTTCGAAAGCCGGGGAGCTGTTTTTT. The chain recombines TRBV28 with TRBJ2-2, with 8 bases aligning to TRBD1. The CDR3 extends over 17 amino acids. Trimming at V came to 5 bases and at J to 6 bases, leaving 14 bases not matched to a gene. CDR1 is MDHEN, CDR2 SYDVKM, per germline.

About this clone: This specimen includes other DNA sequences encoding the same CDR3. This chain uses TRBV7-9 with TRBJ2-5; TRBD2 agrees at 8 bases. After removal of 3 bases from V and 5 bases from J, the junction contained 2 bases not matched to a gene. The CDR3 runs to 13 residues. Per germline, CDR1 SEHNR and CDR2 FQNEAQ (reference sequence). The CDR3 spells CASSLRGRETQYF. The CDR3 DNA reads as TGTGCCAGCAGCTTGCGCGGGAGGGAGACCCAGTACTTC.

The V and J genes are TRBV4-2 and TRBJ2-1; D is perhaps TRBD2 (7 bases). The CDR3 consists of 15 residues. Germline loops: CDR1 LGHNA, CDR2 YNFKEQ. The V and J ends lost 4 bases and 8 bases respectively, with 18 bases between them. The CDR3 is CASSLGRGEGDEQFF. The CDR3 DNA reads as TGTGCCAGCAGCCTCGGCCGGGGGGAGGGGGATGAGCAGTTCTTC.